The table lists the clone carrying this T cell receptor (beta chain) with a few counts. Its matching antigen is unknown. The CDR3 extends over 15 amino acids. The germline CDR1 and CDR2 sequences are SQVTM and ANQGSEA. With 3 bases clipped from V and 5 bases from J, the junction kept 9 bases outside the gene matches. The sample comes from a study of beta chain features in type 1 diabetes. Every single donor gave one heparinised blood draw, and these averaged roughly 120 mL. Overall study results and limits: Researchers reported that naive, central memory and Treg TCRB repertoires appeared more similar in patients than in healthy donors. In all four CD4+ subsets, TCRB CDR3 length was significantly, moderately reduced in type 1 diabetes.

Reverse transcription of all isolated RNA meant that expressed TCRB transcripts were sequenced. TCRdb keeps only in-frame clones here, not all; method: immunoSEQ multiplex PCR. The sample carries hundreds of thousands of clones, over 12% recorded once. The chain is built from TRBV29-1 and TRBJ1-2, with TRBD1 matching 10 bases. The receptor's source is a young man with type 1 diabetes. The sequenced sample consisted of naive CD4+ T cells from blood. In nucleotides, the CDR3 is TGCAGCGTTGAGGGACAGGGGCGGTATAGGTATGGCTACACCTTC. As protein: CSVEGQGRYRYGYTF.